At least ten counts were recorded for the clone carrying this T cell receptor (beta chain). The junction does not match germline at one end; this may be a read error. Building of the TCR beta libraries involved iRepertoire HTBI primers and Arm-PCR of CDR3 regions. Original methodology: Spanning all samples, the identified segments comprised around 62 TRBV and fewer than 15 TRBJ. TCRdb re-called the multiplex PCR reads through MiXCR, storing one row per CDR3 protein. TCRdb's processing, not the study's, gives the V and J calls here. Of roughly 560,000 distinct CDR3 sequences in the sample, about 16% are singletons; the top ten hold 20% to 25%. The time point is: newly diagnosed GD, antithyroid drugs for less than 3 months. Scientists built the TCR library using RNA that was extracted from PBMCs. The data belong to a study of regulatory T cells in long-lasting Graves disease. These sequences were also reported in another study, on T cells in Graves' hyperthyroidism and ophthalmopathy. That study adds: Hyperthyroidism patients were newly diagnosed, had disease duration under 2 months, and were aged 18 to 65 years. During a first-round RT-PCR of the TCR CDR3, the HTBI primer set was used.

The receptor comes from a woman in her forties or fifties with Graves disease. The sequencing used peripheral blood mononuclear cells (PBMCs), collected at new diagnosis, from a patient treated with antithyroid drugs.

The CDR3 loop reads CASSSTGTTQAFF. The CDR3, as DNA: TGTGCCAGCAGCTCGACAGGGACCACCCAAGCTTTCTTT. This chain connects TRBV5-1 to TRBJ1-1; 7 nucleotides line up with TRBD1. This CDR3 comprises 13 residues. CDR1 and CDR2 from the germline V gene are SGHRS and YFSETQ.